The 18 T cell receptor beta chains given below trace back to one sample, sequenced in a study of shared clonotypes between healthy human individuals. The table came from immunoSEQ multiplex PCR; TCRdb's copy has only in-frame clones and leaves some out. The data contain 2 million to 2.5 million clones, approximately 95% of them singletons. Sequenced: naive CD4+ T cells sorted from blood. Documented subset: CD45RA+ positively selected. Receptor source: a man aged 18 to 35 in good health.

J is TRBJ1-2 and V is TRBV7-9, with unresolved D. V dropped 2 bases and J dropped 4 bases, with 14 bases sitting between them. The CDR3 loop spans 15 amino acids. In germline, CDR1 is SEHNR, CDR2 FQNEAQ (reference sequence). The CDR3 region is CASSLTVAFGYGYTF. In nucleotides, the CDR3 is TGTGCCAGCAGCTTAACGGTCGCCTTCGGCTATGGCTACACCTTC.

This rearrangement joins TRBV7-6 to TRBJ1-1; 10 nucleotides align to TRBD1. This CDR3 region has 18 residues. Germline loops: CDR1 SGHVS, CDR2 FNYEAQ. Trimming at V came to 3 bases and at J to 4 bases, leaving 14 bases not matched to a gene. The CDR3 coding sequence is TGTGCCAGCAGCTTTTGGGTGGCGACAGGGGGCGAAGCCACTGAAGCTTTCTTT. Its protein is CASSFWVATGGEATEAFF.

This sequence joins TRBV10-3 and TRBJ2-7; 8 nucleotides align to TRBD1. Trimming cost V 6 bases and J 4 bases; bases outside gene matches: 11. Germline-derived CDR1 and CDR2 are ENHRY and SYGVKD. The CDR3 is made up of 15 amino acids. In nucleotides, the CDR3 is TGTGCCATCAGCGGAGGGGGACAGGATCTTTACGAGCAGTACTTC. Translation: CAISGGGQDLYEQYF.

The chain uses TRBV30 and TRBJ2-7; 10 positions match TRBD2. V was clipped by 0 bases and J by 2 bases; unmatched bases: 4. The CDR3 totals 15 residues. Germline loops: CDR1 GTSNPN, CDR2 SVGIG (reference sequence). For the CDR3, the DNA is TGTGCCTGGAGTGTTAGCGGGGGGCCTCCCTACGAGCAGTACTTC. This encodes CAWSVSGGPPYEQYF.

The rearrangement uses TRBV30 and TRBJ1-3; 9 bases line up with TRBD1. The CDR3 runs 13 residues. The ends lost 4 bases at V and 7 bases at J; junction bases unmatched: 5. Germline-derived CDR1 and CDR2 are GTSNPN and SVGIG (reference sequence). The CDR3 protein is CAWTDRGHNTIYF. The CDR3 DNA reads as TGTGCCTGGACGGACAGGGGCCACAACACCATATATTTT.

J is TRBJ1-1 and V is TRBV15, with D unclear. The ends were cut back, 3 bases at V and 0 bases at J, with 11 bases in the middle. The germline CDR1 and CDR2 sequences are LNHNV and YYDKDF (reference sequence). This CDR3 contains 15 residues. CDR3 amino acids: CATSSEFGLNTEAFF. The DNA of the CDR3 is TGTGCCACCAGCAGCGAATTCGGTTTGAACACTGAAGCTTTCTTT.

The chain links TRBV2 to TRBJ1-2, with D possibly matching TRBD1 (5 bases). Germline V gene lookup returns CDR1 SNHLY and CDR2 FYNNEI. Deletions cut 7 bases from V and 1 base from J, with 10 bases between. This CDR3 comprises 13 residues. CDR3 nucleotide sequence: TGTGCCAGCAATTTTGACAGTAACTATGGCTACACCTTC. Translation gives CASNFDSNYGYTF.

Concerning this clone: This sample also contains other DNA sequences that code for the same CDR3. The genes are TRBV7-6 and TRBJ1-1; D is uncertain. Trimming left V 3 bases short and J 1 base short, with 6 bases between. The length of the CDR3 is 13 residues. Germline assignment: CDR1 SGHVS and CDR2 FNYEAQ. The CDR3 nucleotides are TGTGCCAGCAGCTTGAGACAGAACACTGAAGCTTTCTTT. Protein sequence: CASSLRQNTEAFF.

About this clone itself: Other DNA sequences from this sample encode an identical CDR3 as well. V is TRBV4-1 and J is TRBJ2-1; TRBD2 aligns across 7 bases. The CDR3 totals 13 residues. The V segment lost 2 bases and the J segment 8 bases; nucleotides outside the gene matches: 3. Per the germline V gene, CDR1 is MGHRA and CDR2 is YSYEKL. The CDR3 spells CASSQLGLDEQFF. CDR3 nucleotides: TGCGCCAGCAGCCAACTTGGACTAGATGAGCAGTTCTTC.

This sequence joins TRBV18 and TRBJ1-1; 9 bases agree with TRBD1. The CDR3 runs 14 residues. CDR1 is KGHSH, CDR2 LQKENI, per germline. The ends lost 5 bases at V and 7 bases at J; junction bases unmatched: 8. The CDR3 here is CASSSVGQGIEAFF. The DNA of the CDR3 is TGTGCCAGCTCATCGGTCGGACAGGGGATTGAAGCTTTCTTT.

This clone was detected a few times. The V gene is TRBV29-1, the J gene TRBJ2-2; D not resolved. The CDR3 is made up of 13 amino acids. CDR1 SQVTM and CDR2 ANQGSEA come from the germline V gene. V lost 3 bases and J 4 bases, leaving 9 bases between the germline ends. The CDR3 nucleotides read TGCAGCGTTGAGATTTCACGCACCGGGGAGCTGTTTTTT. It translates to CSVEISRTGELFF.

Regarding this clone: The sample contains more than one DNA sequence encoding this CDR3. In DNA, the CDR3 is TGTGCCAGCTCACCACAGGGGAATACTGAAGCTTTCTTT. Amino acids: CASSPQGNTEAFF. The V call is TRBV18, the J call TRBJ1-1, with a weak D call TRBD1 (5 bases). There are 13 residues in the CDR3. Trimming removed 1 base at V and 5 bases at J, with 8 bases between. In germline, CDR1 is KGHSH, CDR2 LQKENI. Full variable domain (rest looked up from reference TRBV18 and TRBJ1-1): NAGVMQNPRHLVRRRGQEARLRCSPMKGHSHVYWYRQLPEEGLKFMVYLQKENIIDESGMPKERFSAEFPKEGPSILRIQQVVRGDSAAYFCASSPQGNTEAFFGQGTRLTVV.

CDR3 bases: TGTGCCAGCAGTAGCCGAGGGCTAGCTGGGAATGAGCAGTTCTTC. This sequence encodes CASSSRGLAGNEQFF. V gene TRBV28 combines with J gene TRBJ2-1, with D possibly matching TRBD2 (5 bases). CDR1 is MDHEN and CDR2 is SYDVKM in the germline V gene. V was cut by 5 bases and J by 7 bases, with 18 bases left in between. The CDR3 is 15 amino acids.

This chain links TRBV5-1 with TRBJ2-3, with TRBD1 matching over 10 bases. Germline CDR1 and CDR2: SGHRS and YFSETQ. V gave up 4 bases and J gave up 3 bases; unmatched junction bases: 5. The CDR3 is 15 residues long. In DNA, the CDR3 is TGCGCCAGCAGCATCCAGGGACAGGGGACAGATACGCAGTATTTT. Amino acid sequence: CASSIQGQGTDTQYF.

A note on this clone: The sample contains more than one DNA sequence encoding this CDR3. The J gene is TRBJ2-2, the V gene TRBV11-2; D gene ambiguous. This CDR3 has 14 amino acids. Germline assignment: CDR1 SGHAT and CDR2 FQNNGV. The V end was cut by 1 base, the J end by 6 bases, with 9 bases between. The CDR3 loop is CASSLALGAGELFF. For the CDR3, the DNA is TGTGCCAGCAGCTTAGCCCTAGGCGCCGGGGAGCTGTTTTTT.

This clone was observed once. Other DNA sequences from this sample encode an identical CDR3 as well. V usage is TRBV5-1 and J usage is TRBJ1-5, with unresolved D. The CDR3 loop spans 14 amino acids. V lost 4 bases and J 0 bases, leaving 8 bases between the germline ends. Germline assignment: CDR1 SGHRS and CDR2 YFSETQ. This CDR3 reads CASSPDPSNQPQHF. In nucleotides, the CDR3 is TGCGCCAGCAGCCCGGACCCTAGCAATCAGCCCCAGCATTTT.

The J gene is TRBJ1-5, the V gene TRBV18, with D tentatively TRBD1 (6 bases). Germline loops: CDR1 KGHSH, CDR2 LQKENI. Trimming shortened V by 2 bases and J by 2 bases, and 10 bases separated the two germline ends. This CDR3 comprises 15 residues. The CDR3 region has the DNA TGTGCCAGCTCACCAACGGGGGCCGGCAATCAGCCCCAGCATTTT. Translating it yields CASSPTGAGNQPQHF.

The V gene is TRBV7-9, the J gene TRBJ2-5; D unclear. The V gene's germline CDR1 is SEHNR and CDR2 FQNEAQ (reference sequence). V shed 1 base and J shed 7 bases, with 7 bases lying between them. The CDR3 contains 12 residues. The chain's CDR3 is CASSLEGRTQYF. For the CDR3, the DNA is TGTGCCAGCAGCTTAGAGGGAAGGACCCAGTACTTC.